This T cell receptor beta chain appears in the sequencing data of a study of human T cells and chemical hapten exposure (dated by TCRdb to the early 2020s). As for the study more broadly: For sensitization, 2% DPC in acetone was applied to a roughly 2 cm by roughly 2 cm area of upper inner arm skin. Blood for TCR sequencing was provided by twenty-nine alopecia patients at one to four time points (pre-sensitization, 2, 6 and 24 weeks). Blood was sampled from patients pre-sensitization (week 0) and at 2, 6 and about 24 weeks after DPC sensitization. The patient cohort, mostly female, included alopecia areata with under or over 50% scalp involvement, alopecia totalis and alopecia universalis. Peripheral blood TCR repertoire changes were tracked in vivo in alopecia patients during primary and secondary sensitization to the hapten diphenylcyclopropenone (DPC). The libraries were sequenced as a pool, and the TCR yield per sample differed mostly because of small variations in library volumes within the pool. Throughout the approximately 22-week study period, patients were also given weekly therapeutic DPC doses on the scalp. Patch testing on the upper back used Finn chambers containing 0.01% DPC, with scoring done after 6 days according to International Contact Dermatitis Research Group standards. Overall study outcomes, separate from this receptor: Compared with pre-sensitization or healthy control sets, expanded TCRs formed significantly more large CDR3 similarity clusters, which is consistent with antigen-driven responses. No change with DPC sensitization was found in the number of TCRs above 1 in 1000 frequency, and no evidence of global repertoire structure alterations was found. A positive correlation was found between the number of PT1 expanded TCRs and patch test score, with significance reached at thresholds 8, 16 and 32 but not 4. After repeated subsampling, changes were observed in the strength of the expansion versus patch-test correlation and in the threshold at which the correlation became significant. Because every patient had alopecia, a presumed autoimmune disease, the patients' immune response might differ from that of healthy individuals.

Receptor amplification or capture employed RACE. Sequencer: NextSeq 500. During library preparation, unique molecular identifiers were attached to individual cDNA molecules so that TCRs could be counted quantitatively and reproducibly. Both TCR alpha and TCR beta chains were sequenced from each blood RNA sample. In the authors' own workflow: The median number of TCRs per sample was around 100,000, ranging from roughly 20,000 to 700,000. V, J and CDR3 annotation of the TCR reads was performed with the Decombinator software suite. For the PS versus PT1 abundance plots, all samples were subsampled to the same number of TCRs (28,000). Expanded TCRs were defined as absent before sensitization and observed at least eight times at the 2-week time point. TCRdb reanalyzed the raw reads on its own, using fastp at Q25 for trimming and MiXCR for clone calling, and kept in-frame beta chains. Every distinct CDR3 protein forms one entry, paired with its most common genes and DNA. The V and J calls here are based on TCRdb, not the publication. The sample records fewer than 90,000 distinct CDR3 sequences, 6.5% to 8.5% of which are singletons. 1.3% of the sample comes from the top ten.

The germline ends are 7 bases apart after V is trimmed by 0 bases and J by 2 bases. The CDR3 runs 14 residues from the cysteine to the phenylalanine. The kept DNA is CDR3 alone, 42 bases in frame from the first base. CDR1 SEHNR and CDR2 FQNEAQ were looked up in the germline V gene (reference sequence). In its sample, this clonotype was seen a few times. What antigen it recognizes has not been identified. Within one base of it there is no much larger clone, and no base qualities were kept. Explained via the paper, the time point label denotes: patch test 2, 6 weeks after DPC sensitization. The treatment or condition label on this specimen signifies: therapeutic diphenylcyclopropenone sensitization with weekly scalp DPC. Blood at each patch-test visit was drawn before the patch test was applied. Patients were eligible if aged 18 to 70, diagnosed with alopecia and judged suitable for DPC therapy, and pregnant patients were excluded. Total RNA was extracted from unfractionated whole blood collected in Tempus Blood RNA tubes.

The sample consisted of whole blood, taken in connection with sensitization to the hapten diphenylcyclopropenone (DPC). The TCR originated in a young woman with alopecia areata. Some clones in this sample may be carry-over from other donors' samples. Recombination joined TRBV7-9 with TRBJ1-2; 5 matching bases give a weak D call of TRBD1. The CDR3 amino acid sequence is: CASSLAPGNYGYTF. The nucleotide sequence is TGTGCCAGCAGCTTAGCGCCAGGGAACTATGGCTACACCTTC.